This entry is about one T cell receptor beta chain. Its antigen is still unknown. This specimen comes from a study of naive and memory T cell subsets. The SP2 primer and nested alpha and beta constant region primers amplified ligated cDNA in four rounds. TCRdb re-called the 5' RACE reads with MiXCR, one entry per CDR3 protein. This sample has more than 50,000 distinct CDR3 sequences; more than 6% occur once, and the top ten carry roughly 21%. Study observations and caveats: TCR transcript changes with activation or differentiation may affect this RNA method.

CDR1 is MDHEN, CDR2 SYDVKM, per germline. The CDR3 contains 12 residues. Trimming took 10 bases from V and 1 from J, leaving 10 bases between them. The library had UMIs added by 3' ligation of an oligonucleotide to TCR cDNA. Whole-blood samples were about 2.5 ml of peripheral blood from healthy adult volunteers. This TCR derives from a female donor in good health. This sequence joins TRBV28 and TRBJ1-2, with a weak D call TRBD1 (6 bases). CDR3 in DNA: TGTGCCACCCACAGGGTTAACTATGGCTACACCTTC. Translation gives CATHRVNYGYTF.